This TCR beta chain was documented in a study of PD-L1 blockade in urothelial cancer. Overall study context: Previous chemotherapy exposure amounted to 0 to 3 regimens for patients. Analyses used blood from 3 weeks (second dose) and 6 weeks after treatment start.

The V segment lost 3 bases and the J segment 2 bases; nucleotides outside the gene matches: 4. The CDR3 length is 15 residues. CDR1 is SGDLS, CDR2 YYNGEE, per germline. Here immunoSEQ multiplex PCR was the method, and the copy in TCRdb shows in-frame clones only, minus some. Here the sample spans around 100,000 clones, about nine tenths being singletons. The clonotype comes from a woman of 80 years or more with urothelial cancer. The chain links TRBV9 to TRBJ2-3; 9 nucleotides agree with TRBD1. The specimen was PBMCs, collected around atezolizumab (anti-PD-L1) treatment. DNA of the CDR3: TGTGCCAGCAGCGCAAGGGACAGGGACACAGATACGCAGTATTTT. Protein product: CASSARDRDTDTQYF.